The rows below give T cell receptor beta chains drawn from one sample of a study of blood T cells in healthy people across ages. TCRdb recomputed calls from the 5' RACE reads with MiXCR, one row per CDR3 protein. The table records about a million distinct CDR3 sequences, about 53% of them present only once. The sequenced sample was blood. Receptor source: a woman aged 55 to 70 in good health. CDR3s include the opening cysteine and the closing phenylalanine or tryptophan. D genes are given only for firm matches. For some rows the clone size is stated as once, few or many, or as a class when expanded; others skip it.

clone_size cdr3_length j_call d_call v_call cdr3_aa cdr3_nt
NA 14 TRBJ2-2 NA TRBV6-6 CASSYSEGTGELFF TGTGCCAGCAGTTACTCGGAAGGCACCGGGGAGCTGTTTTTT
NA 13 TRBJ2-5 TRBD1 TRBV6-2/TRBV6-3 CASDRTGKETQYF TGTGCCAGCGACCGGACAGGGAAAGAGACCCAGTACTTC
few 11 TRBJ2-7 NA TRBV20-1 CSGEGAYEQYF TGCAGTGGAGAGGGGGCCTACGAGCAGTACTTC
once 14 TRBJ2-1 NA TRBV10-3 CAISESEAYNEQFF TGTGCCATCAGTGAGTCGGAAGCGTACAATGAGCAGTTCTTC
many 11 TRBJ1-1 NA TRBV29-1 CSVGGGTEAFF TGCAGCGTTGGAGGGGGCACTGAAGCTTTCTTT
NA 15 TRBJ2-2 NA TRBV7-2 CASSLFKRNTGELFF TGTGCCAGCAGCTTATTTAAGAGGAACACCGGGGAGCTGTTTTTT
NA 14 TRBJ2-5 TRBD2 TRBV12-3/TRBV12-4 CASSVGWGGETQYF TGTGCCAGCAGTGTTGGGTGGGGAGGGGAGACCCAGTACTTC
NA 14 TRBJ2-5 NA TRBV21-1 CASSASGREETQYF TGTGCCAGCAGCGCGAGCGGGAGGGAGGAGACCCAGTACTTC
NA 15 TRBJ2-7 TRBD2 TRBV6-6 CASSGMGLAGEEQYF TGTGCCAGCTCAGGTATGGGACTAGCGGGAGAGGAGCAGTACTTC
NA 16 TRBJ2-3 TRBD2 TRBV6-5 CASSTRSREADLAQYF TGTGCCAGCAGCACCCGGTCGCGGGAGGCCGATTTAGCGCAGTATTTT
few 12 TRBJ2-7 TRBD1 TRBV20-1 CSATDRGDEQYF TGCAGTGCTACAGACAGGGGAGACGAGCAGTACTTC
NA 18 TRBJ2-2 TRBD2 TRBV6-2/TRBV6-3 CASSYVLAGVANTGELFF TGTGCCAGCAGTTACGTGCTAGCGGGCGTAGCGAACACCGGGGAGCTGTTTTTT
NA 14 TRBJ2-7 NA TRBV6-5 CASKPWRPAYEQYF TGTGCCAGCAAACCTTGGCGCCCCGCCTACGAGCAGTACTTC
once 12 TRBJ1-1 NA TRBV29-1 CSVGDRRSEAFF TGCAGCGTTGGAGACAGGCGATCTGAAGCTTTCTTT
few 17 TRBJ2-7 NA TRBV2 CASSRTQGGHMNYEQYF TGTGCCAGCAGTCGGACTCAAGGGGGACATATGAACTACGAGCAGTACTTC
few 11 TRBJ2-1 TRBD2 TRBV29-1 CSGQQRERLFF TGCAGCGGCCAACAGCGGGAGCGGTTGTTCTTC
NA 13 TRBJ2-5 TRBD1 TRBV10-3 CATLGQGDETQYF TGTGCCACCCTCGGACAGGGGGATGAGACCCAGTACTTC
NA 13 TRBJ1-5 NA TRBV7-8 CASSPNGPSPQHF TGTGCCAGCAGCCCAAATGGGCCTTCGCCCCAGCATTTT
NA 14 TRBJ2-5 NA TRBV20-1 CSARWGQERETQYF TGCAGTGCTCGATGGGGACAAGAGAGAGAGACCCAGTACTTC
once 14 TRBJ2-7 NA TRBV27 CASRLGTLSYEQYF TGTGCCAGCAGGCTCGGGACACTATCCTACGAGCAGTACTTC
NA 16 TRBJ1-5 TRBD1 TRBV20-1 CSATGIRDSSRQPQHF TGCAGTGCTACAGGGATCAGGGACAGCAGTAGACAGCCCCAGCATTTT
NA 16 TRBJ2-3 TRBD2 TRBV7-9 CASSFGGGPKVDTQYF TGTGCCAGCAGCTTCGGCGGGGGGCCAAAGGTAGATACGCAGTATTTT
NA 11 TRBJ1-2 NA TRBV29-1 CVSGSNYGYTF TGCGTCAGCGGGAGTAACTATGGCTACACCTTC
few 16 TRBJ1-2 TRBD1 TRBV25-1 CASSEGGQGQPYGYTF TGTGCCAGCAGTGAAGGCGGACAGGGCCAGCCCTATGGCTACACCTTC
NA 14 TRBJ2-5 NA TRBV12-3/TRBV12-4 CASSLARLIGSQYF TGTGCCAGCAGTTTAGCGCGGCTAATAGGGTCCCAGTACTTC
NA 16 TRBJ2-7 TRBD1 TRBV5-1 CASSSTGTGYRDEQYF TGCGCCAGCAGCTCGACCGGGACAGGGTACCGGGACGAGCAGTACTTC
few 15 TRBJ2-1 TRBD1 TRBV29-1 CSVERTGSLGNEQFF TGCAGCGTTGAGAGGACAGGCTCCCTGGGCAATGAGCAGTTCTTC
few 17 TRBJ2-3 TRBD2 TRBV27 CASGLQASGSFSDTQYF TGTGCCAGCGGCCTCCAGGCTAGCGGGAGTTTTTCAGATACGCAGTATTTT
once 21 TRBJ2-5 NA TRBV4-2 CASSQGDTTTKGWSWQETRYF TGTGCCAGCAGCCAAGGAGACACCACGACTAAGGGATGGTCGTGGCAAGAGACCCGGTACTTC
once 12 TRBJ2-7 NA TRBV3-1 CASSQDGFEQYF TGTGCCAGCAGCCAAGATGGTTTCGAGCAGTACTTC
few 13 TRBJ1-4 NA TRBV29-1 CSVVWGTNEKLFF TGCAGCGTTGTGTGGGGGACTAATGAAAAACTGTTTTTT
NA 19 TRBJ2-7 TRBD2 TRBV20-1 CSARIGAASGLIISYEQYF TGCAGTGCTAGGATCGGGGCGGCTAGCGGACTTATAATCTCCTACGAGCAGTACTTC
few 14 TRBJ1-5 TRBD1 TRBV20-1 CSARRTGSVQPQHF TGCAGTGCTAGAAGGACAGGGAGCGTCCAGCCCCAGCATTTT
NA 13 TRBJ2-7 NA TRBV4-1 CASSQESVYEQYF TGCGCCAGCAGCCAAGAATCTGTCTACGAGCAGTACTTC
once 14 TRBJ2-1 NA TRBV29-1 CSPLAADTYNEQFF TGCAGCCCCCTGGCAGCTGATACCTACAATGAGCAGTTCTTC
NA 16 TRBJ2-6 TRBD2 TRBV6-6 CASIASGRGGANVLTF TGTGCCAGCATCGCTAGCGGGAGGGGTGGGGCCAACGTCCTGACTTTC
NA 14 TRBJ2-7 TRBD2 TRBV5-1 CASSQAGRSGEQYF TGCGCCAGCAGCCAAGCGGGGCGCAGCGGGGAGCAGTACTTC
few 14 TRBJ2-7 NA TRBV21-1 CASSIGVDPYEQYF TGTGCCAGCAGCATCGGGGTGGACCCCTACGAGCAGTACTTC
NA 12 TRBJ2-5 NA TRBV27 CASKSGQETQYF TGTGCCAGCAAAAGCGGCCAAGAGACCCAGTACTTC
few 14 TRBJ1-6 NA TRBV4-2 CASSQDRHNSPLHF TGTGCCAGCAGCCAAGACCGCCACAATTCACCCCTCCACTTT
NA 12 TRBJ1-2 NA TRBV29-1 CSARDQNYGYTF TGCAGCGCTAGAGACCAGAATTATGGCTACACCTTC
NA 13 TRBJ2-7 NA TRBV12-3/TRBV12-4 CVSKLDGTYEQYF TGTGTCAGCAAATTGGACGGCACCTACGAGCAGTACTTC
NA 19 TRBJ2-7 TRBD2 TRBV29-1 CSVIFSGLAGIGLTYEQYF TGCAGCGTTATTTTTTCTGGACTAGCGGGAATAGGCCTAACCTACGAGCAGTACTTC
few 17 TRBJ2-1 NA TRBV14 CASSQRWRSSSYNEQFF TGTGCCAGCAGCCAAAGGTGGCGTTCTAGCTCCTACAATGAGCAGTTCTTC
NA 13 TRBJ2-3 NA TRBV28 CATHDRSTDTQYF TGTGCCACCCACGACAGAAGCACAGATACGCAGTATTTT
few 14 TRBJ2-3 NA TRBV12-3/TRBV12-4 CASSLGASADTQYF TGTGCCAGCAGTTTAGGGGCCTCGGCAGATACGCAGTATTTT
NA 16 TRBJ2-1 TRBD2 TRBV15 CATSILSGRTDNEQFF TGTGCCACCAGCATTCTTAGCGGGAGAACGGACAATGAGCAGTTCTTC